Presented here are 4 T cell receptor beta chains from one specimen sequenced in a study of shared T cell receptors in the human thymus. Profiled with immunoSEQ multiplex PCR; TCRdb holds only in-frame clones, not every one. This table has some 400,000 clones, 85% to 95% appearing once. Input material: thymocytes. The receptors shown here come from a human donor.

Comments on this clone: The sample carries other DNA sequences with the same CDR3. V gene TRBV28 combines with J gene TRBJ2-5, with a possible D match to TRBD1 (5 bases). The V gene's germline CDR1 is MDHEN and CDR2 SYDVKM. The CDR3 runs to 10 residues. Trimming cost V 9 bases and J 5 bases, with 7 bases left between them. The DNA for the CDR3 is TGTGCCAGTTCAGGGGAGACCCAGTACTTC. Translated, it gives CASSGETQYF.

This CDR3 is CASSYSTPGGRDTQYF. CDR3 sequence (DNA): TGTGCCAGCAGTTACTCGACCCCAGGGGGACGGGATACGCAGTATTTT. The gene calls are TRBV6-5 and TRBJ2-3, with 7 positions matching TRBD1. Germline CDR1 and CDR2: MNHEY and SVGAGI. Germline trimming cut 0 bases from V and 6 bases from J; bases unmatched to any gene: 9. This CDR3 comprises 16 residues.

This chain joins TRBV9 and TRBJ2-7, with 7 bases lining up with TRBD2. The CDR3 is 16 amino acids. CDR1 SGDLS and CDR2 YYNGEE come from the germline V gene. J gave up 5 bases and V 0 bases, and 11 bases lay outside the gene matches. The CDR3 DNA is TGTGCCAGCAGCGTAGATAACGGGAGCGGGACCCACGAGCAGTACTTC. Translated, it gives CASSVDNGSGTHEQYF.

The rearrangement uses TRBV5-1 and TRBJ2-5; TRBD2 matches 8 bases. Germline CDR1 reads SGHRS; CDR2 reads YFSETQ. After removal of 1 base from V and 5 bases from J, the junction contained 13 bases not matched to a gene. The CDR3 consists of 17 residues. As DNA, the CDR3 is TGCGCCAGCAGCTTGTTCCTCGGACTACCGGGAGGGGAGACCCAGTACTTC. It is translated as CASSLFLGLPGGETQYF.